The sequence of this TCR beta chain was determined in a study of blood T cell repertoires in COVID-19. Across the whole study: Acute and convalescent COVID-19 samples came from the United States, Italy and Spain. In each case, the material was cDNA or gDNA derived from T cells, B-cell-depleted T cells, or PBMCs.

Original handling: Scientists estimated how many nucleated cells there were by amplifying reference gene primers. Sequenced by immunoSEQ multiplex PCR; TCRdb stores in-frame clones only, minus some. V and J calls and clone size are as listed in that table; D and trimming were resolved from the DNA. The table has 85,000 to 130,000 clones, around 80% seen once. Trimming took 5 bases from V and 4 from J, leaving 15 bases between them. CDR3 size: 15 residues. Germline-derived CDR1 and CDR2 are SGHTA and FQGNSA. This chain uses TRBV7-2 with TRBJ1-5, with D maybe TRBD1 (6 bases). The TCR was taken from a woman in her sixties with acute or convalescent COVID-19. The sequencing sample was made of peripheral blood. The CDR3: CASSPAWGPNQPQHF. As DNA, the CDR3 is TGTGCCAGCAGCCCGGCATGGGGGCCGAATCAGCCCCAGCATTTT.